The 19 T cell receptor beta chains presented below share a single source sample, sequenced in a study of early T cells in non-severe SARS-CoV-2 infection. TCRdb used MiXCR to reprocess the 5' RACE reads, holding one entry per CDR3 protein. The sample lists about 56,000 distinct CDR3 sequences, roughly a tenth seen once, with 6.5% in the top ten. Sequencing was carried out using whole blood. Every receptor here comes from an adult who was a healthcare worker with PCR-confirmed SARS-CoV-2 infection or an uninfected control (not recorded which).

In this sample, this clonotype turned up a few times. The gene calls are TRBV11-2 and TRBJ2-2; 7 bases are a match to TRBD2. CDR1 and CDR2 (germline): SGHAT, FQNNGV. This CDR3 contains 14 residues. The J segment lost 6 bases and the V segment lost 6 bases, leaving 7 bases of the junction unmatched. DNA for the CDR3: TGTGCCAGCAGACCACTAGCGACCCCCGGGGAGCTGTTTTTT. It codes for CASRPLATPGELFF.

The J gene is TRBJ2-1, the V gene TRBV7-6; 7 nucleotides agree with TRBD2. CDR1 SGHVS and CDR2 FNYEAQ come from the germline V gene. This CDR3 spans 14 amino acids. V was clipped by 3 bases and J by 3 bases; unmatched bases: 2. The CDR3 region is CASSFSGFYNEQFF. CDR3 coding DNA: TGTGCCAGCAGCTTTAGCGGGTTCTACAATGAGCAGTTCTTC.

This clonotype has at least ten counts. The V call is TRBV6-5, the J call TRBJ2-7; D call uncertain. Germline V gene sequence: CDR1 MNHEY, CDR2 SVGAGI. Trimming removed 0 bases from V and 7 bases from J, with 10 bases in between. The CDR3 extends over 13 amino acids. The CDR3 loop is CASSYSITREQYF. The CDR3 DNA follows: TGTGCCAGCAGTTACTCGATTACAAGGGAGCAGTACTTC.

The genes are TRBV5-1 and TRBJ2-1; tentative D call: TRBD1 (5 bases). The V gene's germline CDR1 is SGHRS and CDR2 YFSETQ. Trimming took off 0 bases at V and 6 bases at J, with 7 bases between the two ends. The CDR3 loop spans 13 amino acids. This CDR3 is CASSLATGNEQFF. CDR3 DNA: TGCGCCAGCAGCTTGGCCACAGGCAATGAGCAGTTCTTC.

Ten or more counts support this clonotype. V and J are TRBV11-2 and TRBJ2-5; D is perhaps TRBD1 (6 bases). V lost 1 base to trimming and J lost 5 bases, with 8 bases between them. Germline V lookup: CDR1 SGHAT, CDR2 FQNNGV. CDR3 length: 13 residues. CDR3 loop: CASSLAGDETQYF. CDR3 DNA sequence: TGTGCCAGCAGCTTAGCAGGGGACGAGACCCAGTACTTC.

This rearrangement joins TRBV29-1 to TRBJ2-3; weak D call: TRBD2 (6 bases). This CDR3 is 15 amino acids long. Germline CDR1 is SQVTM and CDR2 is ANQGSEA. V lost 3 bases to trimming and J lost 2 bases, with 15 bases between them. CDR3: CSVEGLLDTTDTQYF. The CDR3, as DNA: TGCAGCGTTGAGGGACTCCTCGATACCACAGATACGCAGTATTTT.

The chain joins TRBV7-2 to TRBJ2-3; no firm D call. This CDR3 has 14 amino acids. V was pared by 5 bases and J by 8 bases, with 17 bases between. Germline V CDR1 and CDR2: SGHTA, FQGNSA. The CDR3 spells CASSPSSSPATQYF. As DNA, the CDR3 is TGTGCCAGCAGCCCGTCCTCCTCCCCAGCTACGCAGTATTTT.

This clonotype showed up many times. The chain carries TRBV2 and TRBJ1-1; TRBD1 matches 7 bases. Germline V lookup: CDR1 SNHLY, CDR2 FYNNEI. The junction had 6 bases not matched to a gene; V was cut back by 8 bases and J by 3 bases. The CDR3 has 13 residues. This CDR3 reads CASGGQMYTEAFF. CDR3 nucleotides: TGTGCCAGCGGGGGACAGATGTACACTGAAGCTTTCTTT. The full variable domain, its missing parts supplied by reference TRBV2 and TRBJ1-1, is EPEVTQTPSHQVTQMGQEVILRCVPISNHLYFYWYRQILGQKVEFLVSFYNNEISEKSEIFDDQFSVERPDGSNFTLKIRSTKLEDSAMYFCASGGQMYTEAFFGQGTRLTVV.

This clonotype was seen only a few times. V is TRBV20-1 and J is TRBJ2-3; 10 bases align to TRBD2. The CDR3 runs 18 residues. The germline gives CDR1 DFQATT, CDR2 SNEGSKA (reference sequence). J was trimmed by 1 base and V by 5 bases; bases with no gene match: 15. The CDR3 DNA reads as TGCAGTGCTCCTCGGTGGCTAGCGGGAGACCCTCGCACAGATACGCAGTATTTT. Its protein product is CSAPRWLAGDPRTDTQYF.

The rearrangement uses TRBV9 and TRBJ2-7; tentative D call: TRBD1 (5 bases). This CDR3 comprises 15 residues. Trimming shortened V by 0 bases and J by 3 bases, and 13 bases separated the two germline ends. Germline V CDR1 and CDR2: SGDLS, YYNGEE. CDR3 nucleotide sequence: TGTGCCAGCAGCGTAGGGTCAGGGCGCTACTACGAGCAGTACTTC. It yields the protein CASSVGSGRYYEQYF.

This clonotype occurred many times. The CDR3, as DNA: TGTGCCAGTAGTATTGGGCCGACCAACACGAACACCGGGGAGCTGTTTTTT. Its translation: CASSIGPTNTNTGELFF. The chain joins TRBV19 to TRBJ2-2; D ambiguous. V was trimmed by 3 bases and J by 0 bases, leaving 14 bases between them. This CDR3 comprises 17 residues. Germline CDR1 reads LNHDA; CDR2 reads SQIVND (reference sequence). The whole variable domain, remainder taken from reference TRBV19 and TRBJ2-2, is DGGITQSPKYLFRKEGQNVTLSCEQNLNHDAMYWYRQDPGQGLRLIYYSQIVNDFQKGDIAEGYSVSREKKESFPLTVTSAQKNPTAFYLCASSIGPTNTNTGELFFGEGSRLTVL.

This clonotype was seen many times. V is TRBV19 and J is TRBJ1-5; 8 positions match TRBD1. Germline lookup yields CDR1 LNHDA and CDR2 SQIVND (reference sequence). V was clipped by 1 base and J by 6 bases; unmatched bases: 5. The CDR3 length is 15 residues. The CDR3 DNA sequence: TGTGCCAGTAGTATAGCCGAACAGGGGGGTCAGCCCCAGCATTTT. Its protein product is CASSIAEQGGQPQHF.

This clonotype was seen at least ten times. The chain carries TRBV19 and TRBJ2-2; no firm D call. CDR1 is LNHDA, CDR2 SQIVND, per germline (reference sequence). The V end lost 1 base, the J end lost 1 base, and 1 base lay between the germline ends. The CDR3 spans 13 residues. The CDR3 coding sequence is TGTGCCAGTAGTATAGTGAACACCGGGGAGCTGTTTTTT. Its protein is CASSIVNTGELFF. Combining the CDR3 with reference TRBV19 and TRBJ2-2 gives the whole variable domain DGGITQSPKYLFRKEGQNVTLSCEQNLNHDAMYWYRQDPGQGLRLIYYSQIVNDFQKGDIAEGYSVSREKKESFPLTVTSAQKNPTAFYLCASSIVNTGELFFGEGSRLTVL.

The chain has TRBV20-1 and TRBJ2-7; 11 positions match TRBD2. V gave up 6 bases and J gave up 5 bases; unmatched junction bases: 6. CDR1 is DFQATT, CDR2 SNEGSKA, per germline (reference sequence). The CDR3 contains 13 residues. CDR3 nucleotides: TGCAGTGCCATACTAGCGGGAGTTCACGAGCAGTACTTC. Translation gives CSAILAGVHEQYF.

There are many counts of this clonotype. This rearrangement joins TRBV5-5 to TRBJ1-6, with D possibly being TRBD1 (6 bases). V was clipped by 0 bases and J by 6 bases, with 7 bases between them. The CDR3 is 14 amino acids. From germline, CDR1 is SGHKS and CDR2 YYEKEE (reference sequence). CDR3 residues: CASSLDRANSPLHF. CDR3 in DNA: TGTGCCAGCAGCTTGGACAGGGCTAATTCACCCCTCCACTTT.

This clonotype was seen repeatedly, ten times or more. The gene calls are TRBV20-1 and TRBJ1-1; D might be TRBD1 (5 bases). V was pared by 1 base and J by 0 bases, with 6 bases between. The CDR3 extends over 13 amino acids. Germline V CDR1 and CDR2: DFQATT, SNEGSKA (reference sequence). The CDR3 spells CSARGTMNTEAFF. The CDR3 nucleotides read TGCAGTGCTAGAGGGACAATGAACACTGAAGCTTTCTTT.

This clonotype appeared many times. Here the CDR3 DNA reads TGCAGTGCTCGGCCCCTGGCTAGCGGACAAGAGACCCAGTACTTC. This sequence encodes CSARPLASGQETQYF. The J gene is TRBJ2-5, the V gene TRBV20-1; 7 bases agree with TRBD2. The V and J ends lost 5 bases and 2 bases, in that order; junction bases with no gene match: 11. Germline assignment: CDR1 DFQATT and CDR2 SNEGSKA (reference sequence). This CDR3 is 15 amino acids long.

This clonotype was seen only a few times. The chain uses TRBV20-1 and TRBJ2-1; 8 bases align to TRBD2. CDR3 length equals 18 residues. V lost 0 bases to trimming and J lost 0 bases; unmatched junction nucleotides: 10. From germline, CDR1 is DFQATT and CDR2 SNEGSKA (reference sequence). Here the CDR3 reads CSARDRSGSPYSYNEQFF. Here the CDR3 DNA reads TGCAGTGCTAGAGATAGGAGCGGGAGCCCCTACTCCTACAATGAGCAGTTCTTC.

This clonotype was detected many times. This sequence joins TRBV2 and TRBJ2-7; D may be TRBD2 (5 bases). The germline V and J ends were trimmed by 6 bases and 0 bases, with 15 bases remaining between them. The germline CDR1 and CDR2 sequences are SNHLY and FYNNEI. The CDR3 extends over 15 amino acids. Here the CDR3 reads CASSVSLVPSYEQYF. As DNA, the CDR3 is TGTGCCAGCAGCGTTTCACTAGTTCCCTCCTACGAGCAGTACTTC. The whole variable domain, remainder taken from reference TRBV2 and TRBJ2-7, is EPEVTQTPSHQVTQMGQEVILRCVPISNHLYFYWYRQILGQKVEFLVSFYNNEISEKSEIFDDQFSVERPDGSNFTLKIRSTKLEDSAMYFCASSVSLVPSYEQYFGPGTRLTVT.